The 14 T cell receptor beta chains given below trace back to one sample, sequenced in a study of shared clonotypes between healthy human individuals (dated by TCRdb to about 2020). Library preparation was by the immunoSEQ multiplex PCR assay. TCRdb's version of the immuneACCESS table is confined to in-frame rearrangements and falls short of the full clone set. An unresolved V gene accounts for under half of the shortfall where checked; the remainder is of unknown origin. For this sample there are more than 200,000 clones; about 65% appear just once. Around 10% of the sample belongs to the ten largest clones. What was sequenced was memory CD4+ T cells sorted from blood. The cell subset or site label for this specimen denotes: CD45RA-negative fraction. Source of these receptors: a man aged 25 to 40 in good health.

The rearrangement joins TRBV4-1 to TRBJ2-1; TRBD1 agrees at 11 bases. In germline, CDR1 is MGHRA, CDR2 YSYEKL. This CDR3 spans 19 amino acids. Trimming took 4 bases from V and 5 from J; bases not matched to a gene: 16. DNA for the CDR3: TGCGCCAGCAGCCCATCACGGACAGGGGGCTCCACGGGTGACAATGAGCAGTTCTTC. Its protein is CASSPSRTGGSTGDNEQFF.

This sequence joins TRBV7-2 and TRBJ2-1; no definite D call. V was cut by 2 bases and J by 6 bases, with 14 bases left in between. The CDR3 contains 15 residues. The V gene's germline CDR1 is SGHTA and CDR2 FQGNSA. CDR3 bases: TGTGCCAGCAGCTTAAGTTCACTCTTCCGCAATGAGCAGTTCTTC. This gives the protein CASSLSSLFRNEQFF.

The chain is built from TRBV5-6 and TRBJ2-1; 8 positions agree with TRBD2. From germline, CDR1 is SGHDT and CDR2 YYEEEE. V lost 4 bases, J lost 4 bases, and 10 bases stayed unmatched. CDR3 length: 16 amino acids. CDR3 sequence reads: CASSSLGASGYNEQFF. The CDR3 DNA follows: TGTGCCAGCAGCAGCTTGGGGGCTAGCGGGTACAATGAGCAGTTCTTC. Together with reference TRBV5-6 and TRBJ2-1, the CDR3 gives the full variable domain: DAGVTQSPTHLIKTRGQQVTLRCSPKSGHDTVSWYQQALGQGPQFIFQYYEEEERQRGNFPDRFSGHQFPNYSSELNVNALLLGDSALYLCASSSLGASGYNEQFFGPGTRLTVL.

The V and J genes are TRBV19 and TRBJ2-7; 9 bases are shared with TRBD1. V gave up 6 bases and J gave up 4 bases; unmatched junction bases: 7. Per germline, CDR1 LNHDA and CDR2 SQIVND (reference sequence). This CDR3 is 14 amino acids long. CDR3 residues: CASSRGQGPYEQYF. In nucleotides, the CDR3 is TGTGCCAGTAGCCGTGGACAGGGGCCTTACGAGCAGTACTTC.

The chain has TRBV11-2 and TRBJ2-2, with 7 nucleotides matching TRBD1. The J segment lost 6 bases and the V segment lost 1 base, leaving 5 bases of the junction unmatched. CDR1 is SGHAT and CDR2 is FQNNGV in the germline V gene. The CDR3 consists of 15 residues. The CDR3 is CASSLANRGAGELFF. The CDR3 nucleotides are TGTGCCAGCAGCTTAGCGAACAGGGGTGCCGGGGAGCTGTTTTTT.

The chain carries TRBV29-1 and TRBJ2-7; weak D call: TRBD1 (5 bases). Trimming pared 2 bases from V and 2 bases from J, leaving 19 bases between. CDR3 length: 16 amino acids. Per the germline V gene, CDR1 is SQVTM and CDR2 is ANQGSEA. CDR3 protein: CSVEFSTGSLTYEQYF. The CDR3 bases are TGCAGCGTTGAATTTAGTACAGGATCGTTAACCTACGAGCAGTACTTC.

This clone was counted between two and nine times. CDR3 nucleotide sequence: TGTGCCAGCAGCTTAGTCGCGGACAGGGGCGAGCAGTACTTC. Protein: CASSLVADRGEQYF. V and J are TRBV7-6 and TRBJ2-7; TRBD1 matches at 9 bases. V lost 1 base and J lost 6; bases outside the gene matches: 4. CDR1 and CDR2 (germline): SGHVS, FNYEAQ. The CDR3 consists of 14 residues.

This chain uses TRBV5-5 with TRBJ1-5; D remains unclear. There are 14 residues in the CDR3. The germline V gene encodes CDR1 SGHKS and CDR2 YYEKEE (reference sequence). V lost 2 bases and J 5 bases, leaving 11 bases between the germline ends. This CDR3 is CASSFLSGDQPQHF. The CDR3 region has the DNA TGTGCCAGCAGCTTTCTATCGGGCGATCAGCCCCAGCATTTT. The whole variable domain, filled in from reference TRBV5-5 and TRBJ1-5, reads DAGVTQSPTHLIKTRGQQVTLRCSPISGHKSVSWYQQVLGQGPQFIFQYYEKEERGRGNFPDRFSARQFPNYSSELNVNALLLGDSALYLCASSFLSGDQPQHFGDGTRLSIL.

V and J are TRBV5-1 and TRBJ1-2; D may be TRBD1 (5 bases). The germline CDR1 and CDR2 sequences are SGHRS and YFSETQ. Trimming left V 4 bases short and J 6 bases short, with 16 bases between. The CDR3 consists of 14 residues. The CDR3 is CASSAGGTSNGYTF. The CDR3 DNA follows: TGCGCCAGCAGCGCTGGGGGGACGTCGAATGGCTACACCTTC.

The chain links TRBV5-1 to TRBJ2-7; 7 bases fit TRBD1. J lost 5 bases, V lost 4 bases, and 12 bases had no gene match. This CDR3 is 15 amino acids long. The germline V gene has CDR1 SGHRS and CDR2 YFSETQ. The CDR3 spells CASSRTLERGHEQYF. In DNA form, the CDR3 reads TGCGCCAGCAGCCGCACCCTGGAAAGGGGGCACGAGCAGTACTTC.

There are a few counts of this clone. The rearrangement joins TRBV10-3 to TRBJ1-2; TRBD1 matches 9 bases. This CDR3 contains 16 residues. Trimming removed 4 bases from V and 3 bases from J; junction bases left unmatched: 9. Germline values: CDR1 ENHRY, CDR2 SYGVKD. The CDR3 DNA is TGTGCCATCAGTGGAGGGACAGGGACAAGGTACTATGGCTACACCTTC. This gives the protein CAISGGTGTRYYGYTF.

In DNA, the CDR3 is TGTGCCAGCAGCGTACCGAAAACAGGGTTTAACACTGAAGCTTTCTTT. Amino acid sequence: CASSVPKTGFNTEAFF. The chain links TRBV9 to TRBJ1-1; D might be TRBD1 (6 bases). V was clipped by 1 base and J by 2 bases, with 15 bases between them. This CDR3 contains 16 residues. Per the germline V gene, CDR1 is SGDLS and CDR2 is YYNGEE.

This clone showed up many times. The rearrangement joins TRBV11-2 to TRBJ2-7; 11 nucleotides align to TRBD2. The CDR3 spans 16 residues. Germline-derived CDR1 and CDR2 are SGHAT and FQNNGV. V lost 5 bases to trimming and J lost 2 bases; unmatched junction nucleotides: 8. CDR3 in amino acids: CASSRASSGGTYEQYF. CDR3 DNA sequence: TGTGCCAGCAGCCGGGCCTCTAGCGGGGGGACCTACGAGCAGTACTTC.

CDR3 residues: CAARGASDSYEQYF. DNA for the CDR3: TGTGCAGCTAGGGGGGCTAGCGACTCCTACGAGCAGTACTTC. The chain combines TRBV5-4 with TRBJ2-7; D is tentatively TRBD1 or TRBD2 (6 bases each). Germline V CDR1 and CDR2: SGHNT, YYREEE (reference sequence). The CDR3 extends over 14 amino acids.